A selection of T cell receptor beta chains follows, all from one sample in a study of blood T cell repertoires in COVID-19. Here immunoSEQ multiplex PCR was the method, and the copy in TCRdb shows in-frame clones only, minus some. In the table there are fewer than 350,000 clones, approximately 80% of which are singletons. The sequenced sample was peripheral blood. Receptor source: a woman aged 55-69 years with active or convalescent COVID-19. The CDR3 runs from the conserved cysteine through the conserved F or W. A D gene is named only where the DNA matches it firmly. Where a row states a size, it is once, few, many or the class of an expanded clone; other rows omit it.

v_call	clone_size	j_call	d_call	cdr3_aa	cdr3_nt
TRBV4-3	-	TRBJ1-2	-	CASSQDFLGGRANYGYTF	TGCGCCAGCAGCCAAGATTTCTTGGGGGGTCGGGCTAACTATGGCTACACCTTC
TRBV7-2	-	TRBJ2-2	TRBD2	CASSLFGGGAPGELFF	TGTGCCAGCAGCTTATTCGGCGGGGGGGCCCCCGGGGAGCTGTTTTTT
TRBV7-2	-	TRBJ2-1	-	CASSVGLGNEQFF	TGTGCCAGCAGCGTGGGTCTAGGCAATGAGCAGTTCTTC
TRBV5-1	-	TRBJ2-1	TRBD2	CASSPGRRGDNNEQFF	TGCGCCAGCAGCCCCGGGAGGCGGGGGGACAACAATGAGCAGTTCTTC
TRBV9	-	TRBJ1-1	-	CASSVGDNTRTEAFF	TGTGCCAGCAGCGTGGGGGACAACACTAGGACTGAAGCTTTCTTT
TRBV19	-	TRBJ2-7	TRBD1	CASSLQGVSYEQYF	TGTGCCAGTAGTTTGCAGGGGGTTAGCTACGAGCAGTACTTC
TRBV7-2	-	TRBJ2-7	-	CASSPQSYEQYF	TGTGCCAGCAGCCCACAGAGCTACGAGCAGTACTTC
TRBV28	-	TRBJ1-5	TRBD1	CASLGTVYSNQPQHF	TGTGCCAGCCTCGGGACAGTTTATAGCAATCAGCCCCAGCATTTT
TRBV6-5	-	TRBJ2-1	-	CATEAYNEQFF	TGTGCCACAGAAGCCTACAATGAGCAGTTCTTC
TRBV5-1	-	TRBJ2-7	-	CASSMGLGHDEQYF	TGCGCCAGCAGCATGGGACTGGGACACGACGAGCAGTACTTC
TRBV20-1	-	TRBJ2-1	-	CSAPFLNEQFF	TGCAGTGCTCCCTTCCTCAATGAGCAGTTCTTC
TRBV18	-	TRBJ1-1	TRBD1	CASSPPTGVTEAFF	TGTGCCAGCTCACCACCCACAGGGGTCACTGAAGCTTTCTTT
TRBV28	-	TRBJ2-7	-	CASSNPGSSYEQYF	TGTGCCAGCAGTAATCCCGGGAGCTCCTACGAGCAGTACTTC
TRBV5-1	-	TRBJ2-1	TRBD2	CASTSGAGGSYNEQFF	TGCGCCAGCACCTCCGGGGCGGGGGGATCCTACAATGAGCAGTTCTTC
TRBV6-2/TRBV6-3	-	TRBJ2-1	TRBD1	CASSYPTGGRNEQFF	TGTGCCAGCAGTTACCCGACAGGGGGCCGCAATGAGCAGTTCTTC
TRBV15	-	TRBJ1-2	-	CATSKRGLDGYTF	TGTGCCACCAGCAAACGAGGGCTCGATGGCTACACCTTC
TRBV5-1	-	TRBJ1-1	-	CASSLAPGNTEAFF	TGCGCCAGCAGCTTGGCACCCGGGAACACTGAAGCTTTCTTT
TRBV28	-	TRBJ2-7	TRBD1	CASRRTGVSYEQYF	TGTGCCAGCAGACGGACAGGGGTCTCCTACGAGCAGTACTTC
TRBV3-1/TRBV3-2	-	TRBJ1-1	-	CASSLPGTEAFF	TGTGCCAGCAGCCTTCCGGGGACTGAAGCTTTCTTT
TRBV2	-	TRBJ1-1	-	CASVTGSPGTEAFF	TGTGCCAGCGTCACCGGGAGTCCAGGCACTGAAGCTTTCTTT
TRBV29-1	few	TRBJ1-4	TRBD1	CSGGRDRSKLFF	TGCAGCGGAGGCCGGGACAGGTCTAAACTGTTTTTT
TRBV11-2	-	TRBJ2-7	TRBD2	CASSPWTSGGIYEQYF	TGTGCCAGCAGCCCCTGGACTAGCGGGGGGATATACGAGCAGTACTTC